The clone carrying this T cell receptor beta chain was seen only a few times. Antigen: not known. These data originate in a study of T cells in Graves' hyperthyroidism and ophthalmopathy. General study findings and limits: Blood also held most thyroid clonotypes expanded beyond 0.001.

The source material, RNA transcripts, was used to amplify TCR beta CDR3 regions. The study used the HTBI primer set for a first-round RT-PCR of the TCR CDR3. MiXCR, run by TCRdb on the multiplex PCR reads, gives a single entry per CDR3 protein. The sample records around 350,000 distinct CDR3 sequences, approximately 25% being singletons. Reasons for excluding patients were uncontrolled infection, other autoimmune disease, pregnancy or lactation. Extraction of PBMCs used roughly 9.3 ml of fresh peripheral blood. The sequence came from a man aged 45 to 65 with Graves' hyperthyroidism. What was sequenced was blood.

The CDR3 DNA reads TGCAGTGCTAGAGATCTCGAGGACTTCGGCTACACCTTC. Encoded protein: CSARDLEDFGYTF. V gene TRBV20-1 combines with J gene TRBJ1-2; D uncertain. Germline CDR1 and CDR2: DFQATT and SNEGSKA (reference sequence). The CDR3 loop spans 13 amino acids. V lost 0 bases and J 8 bases, leaving 13 bases between the germline ends.